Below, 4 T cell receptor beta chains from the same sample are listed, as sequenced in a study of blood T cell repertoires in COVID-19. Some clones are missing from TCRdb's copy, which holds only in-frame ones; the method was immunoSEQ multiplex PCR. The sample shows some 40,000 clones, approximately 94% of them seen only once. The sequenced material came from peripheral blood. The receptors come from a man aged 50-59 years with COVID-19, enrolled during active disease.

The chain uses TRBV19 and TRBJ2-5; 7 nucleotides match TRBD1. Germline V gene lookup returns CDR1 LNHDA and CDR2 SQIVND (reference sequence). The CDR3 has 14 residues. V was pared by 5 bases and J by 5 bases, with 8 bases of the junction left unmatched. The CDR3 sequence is CASSALGGFETQYF. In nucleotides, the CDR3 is TGTGCCAGTAGTGCTCTAGGGGGCTTCGAGACCCAGTACTTC.

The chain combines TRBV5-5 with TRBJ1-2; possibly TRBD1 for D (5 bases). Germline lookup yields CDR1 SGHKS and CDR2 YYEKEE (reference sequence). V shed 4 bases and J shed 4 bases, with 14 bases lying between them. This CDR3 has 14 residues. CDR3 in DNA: TGTGCCAGCAGCCCGGGCTGGGGCGGCTATGGCTACACCTTC. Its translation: CASSPGWGGYGYTF.

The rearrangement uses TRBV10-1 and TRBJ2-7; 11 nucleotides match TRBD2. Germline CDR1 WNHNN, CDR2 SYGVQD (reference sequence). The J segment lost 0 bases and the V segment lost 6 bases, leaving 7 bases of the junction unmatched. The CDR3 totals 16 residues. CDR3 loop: CASRQILAGDSYEQYF. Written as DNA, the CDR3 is TGCGCCAGCAGACAAATACTAGCGGGGGACTCCTACGAGCAGTACTTC.

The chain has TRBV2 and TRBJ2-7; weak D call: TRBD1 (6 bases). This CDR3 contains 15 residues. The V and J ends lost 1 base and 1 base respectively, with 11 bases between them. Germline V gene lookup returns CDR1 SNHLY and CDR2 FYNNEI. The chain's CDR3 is CASSEGAGVSYEQYF. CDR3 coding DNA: TGTGCCAGCAGTGAAGGGGCAGGGGTTTCCTACGAGCAGTACTTC.